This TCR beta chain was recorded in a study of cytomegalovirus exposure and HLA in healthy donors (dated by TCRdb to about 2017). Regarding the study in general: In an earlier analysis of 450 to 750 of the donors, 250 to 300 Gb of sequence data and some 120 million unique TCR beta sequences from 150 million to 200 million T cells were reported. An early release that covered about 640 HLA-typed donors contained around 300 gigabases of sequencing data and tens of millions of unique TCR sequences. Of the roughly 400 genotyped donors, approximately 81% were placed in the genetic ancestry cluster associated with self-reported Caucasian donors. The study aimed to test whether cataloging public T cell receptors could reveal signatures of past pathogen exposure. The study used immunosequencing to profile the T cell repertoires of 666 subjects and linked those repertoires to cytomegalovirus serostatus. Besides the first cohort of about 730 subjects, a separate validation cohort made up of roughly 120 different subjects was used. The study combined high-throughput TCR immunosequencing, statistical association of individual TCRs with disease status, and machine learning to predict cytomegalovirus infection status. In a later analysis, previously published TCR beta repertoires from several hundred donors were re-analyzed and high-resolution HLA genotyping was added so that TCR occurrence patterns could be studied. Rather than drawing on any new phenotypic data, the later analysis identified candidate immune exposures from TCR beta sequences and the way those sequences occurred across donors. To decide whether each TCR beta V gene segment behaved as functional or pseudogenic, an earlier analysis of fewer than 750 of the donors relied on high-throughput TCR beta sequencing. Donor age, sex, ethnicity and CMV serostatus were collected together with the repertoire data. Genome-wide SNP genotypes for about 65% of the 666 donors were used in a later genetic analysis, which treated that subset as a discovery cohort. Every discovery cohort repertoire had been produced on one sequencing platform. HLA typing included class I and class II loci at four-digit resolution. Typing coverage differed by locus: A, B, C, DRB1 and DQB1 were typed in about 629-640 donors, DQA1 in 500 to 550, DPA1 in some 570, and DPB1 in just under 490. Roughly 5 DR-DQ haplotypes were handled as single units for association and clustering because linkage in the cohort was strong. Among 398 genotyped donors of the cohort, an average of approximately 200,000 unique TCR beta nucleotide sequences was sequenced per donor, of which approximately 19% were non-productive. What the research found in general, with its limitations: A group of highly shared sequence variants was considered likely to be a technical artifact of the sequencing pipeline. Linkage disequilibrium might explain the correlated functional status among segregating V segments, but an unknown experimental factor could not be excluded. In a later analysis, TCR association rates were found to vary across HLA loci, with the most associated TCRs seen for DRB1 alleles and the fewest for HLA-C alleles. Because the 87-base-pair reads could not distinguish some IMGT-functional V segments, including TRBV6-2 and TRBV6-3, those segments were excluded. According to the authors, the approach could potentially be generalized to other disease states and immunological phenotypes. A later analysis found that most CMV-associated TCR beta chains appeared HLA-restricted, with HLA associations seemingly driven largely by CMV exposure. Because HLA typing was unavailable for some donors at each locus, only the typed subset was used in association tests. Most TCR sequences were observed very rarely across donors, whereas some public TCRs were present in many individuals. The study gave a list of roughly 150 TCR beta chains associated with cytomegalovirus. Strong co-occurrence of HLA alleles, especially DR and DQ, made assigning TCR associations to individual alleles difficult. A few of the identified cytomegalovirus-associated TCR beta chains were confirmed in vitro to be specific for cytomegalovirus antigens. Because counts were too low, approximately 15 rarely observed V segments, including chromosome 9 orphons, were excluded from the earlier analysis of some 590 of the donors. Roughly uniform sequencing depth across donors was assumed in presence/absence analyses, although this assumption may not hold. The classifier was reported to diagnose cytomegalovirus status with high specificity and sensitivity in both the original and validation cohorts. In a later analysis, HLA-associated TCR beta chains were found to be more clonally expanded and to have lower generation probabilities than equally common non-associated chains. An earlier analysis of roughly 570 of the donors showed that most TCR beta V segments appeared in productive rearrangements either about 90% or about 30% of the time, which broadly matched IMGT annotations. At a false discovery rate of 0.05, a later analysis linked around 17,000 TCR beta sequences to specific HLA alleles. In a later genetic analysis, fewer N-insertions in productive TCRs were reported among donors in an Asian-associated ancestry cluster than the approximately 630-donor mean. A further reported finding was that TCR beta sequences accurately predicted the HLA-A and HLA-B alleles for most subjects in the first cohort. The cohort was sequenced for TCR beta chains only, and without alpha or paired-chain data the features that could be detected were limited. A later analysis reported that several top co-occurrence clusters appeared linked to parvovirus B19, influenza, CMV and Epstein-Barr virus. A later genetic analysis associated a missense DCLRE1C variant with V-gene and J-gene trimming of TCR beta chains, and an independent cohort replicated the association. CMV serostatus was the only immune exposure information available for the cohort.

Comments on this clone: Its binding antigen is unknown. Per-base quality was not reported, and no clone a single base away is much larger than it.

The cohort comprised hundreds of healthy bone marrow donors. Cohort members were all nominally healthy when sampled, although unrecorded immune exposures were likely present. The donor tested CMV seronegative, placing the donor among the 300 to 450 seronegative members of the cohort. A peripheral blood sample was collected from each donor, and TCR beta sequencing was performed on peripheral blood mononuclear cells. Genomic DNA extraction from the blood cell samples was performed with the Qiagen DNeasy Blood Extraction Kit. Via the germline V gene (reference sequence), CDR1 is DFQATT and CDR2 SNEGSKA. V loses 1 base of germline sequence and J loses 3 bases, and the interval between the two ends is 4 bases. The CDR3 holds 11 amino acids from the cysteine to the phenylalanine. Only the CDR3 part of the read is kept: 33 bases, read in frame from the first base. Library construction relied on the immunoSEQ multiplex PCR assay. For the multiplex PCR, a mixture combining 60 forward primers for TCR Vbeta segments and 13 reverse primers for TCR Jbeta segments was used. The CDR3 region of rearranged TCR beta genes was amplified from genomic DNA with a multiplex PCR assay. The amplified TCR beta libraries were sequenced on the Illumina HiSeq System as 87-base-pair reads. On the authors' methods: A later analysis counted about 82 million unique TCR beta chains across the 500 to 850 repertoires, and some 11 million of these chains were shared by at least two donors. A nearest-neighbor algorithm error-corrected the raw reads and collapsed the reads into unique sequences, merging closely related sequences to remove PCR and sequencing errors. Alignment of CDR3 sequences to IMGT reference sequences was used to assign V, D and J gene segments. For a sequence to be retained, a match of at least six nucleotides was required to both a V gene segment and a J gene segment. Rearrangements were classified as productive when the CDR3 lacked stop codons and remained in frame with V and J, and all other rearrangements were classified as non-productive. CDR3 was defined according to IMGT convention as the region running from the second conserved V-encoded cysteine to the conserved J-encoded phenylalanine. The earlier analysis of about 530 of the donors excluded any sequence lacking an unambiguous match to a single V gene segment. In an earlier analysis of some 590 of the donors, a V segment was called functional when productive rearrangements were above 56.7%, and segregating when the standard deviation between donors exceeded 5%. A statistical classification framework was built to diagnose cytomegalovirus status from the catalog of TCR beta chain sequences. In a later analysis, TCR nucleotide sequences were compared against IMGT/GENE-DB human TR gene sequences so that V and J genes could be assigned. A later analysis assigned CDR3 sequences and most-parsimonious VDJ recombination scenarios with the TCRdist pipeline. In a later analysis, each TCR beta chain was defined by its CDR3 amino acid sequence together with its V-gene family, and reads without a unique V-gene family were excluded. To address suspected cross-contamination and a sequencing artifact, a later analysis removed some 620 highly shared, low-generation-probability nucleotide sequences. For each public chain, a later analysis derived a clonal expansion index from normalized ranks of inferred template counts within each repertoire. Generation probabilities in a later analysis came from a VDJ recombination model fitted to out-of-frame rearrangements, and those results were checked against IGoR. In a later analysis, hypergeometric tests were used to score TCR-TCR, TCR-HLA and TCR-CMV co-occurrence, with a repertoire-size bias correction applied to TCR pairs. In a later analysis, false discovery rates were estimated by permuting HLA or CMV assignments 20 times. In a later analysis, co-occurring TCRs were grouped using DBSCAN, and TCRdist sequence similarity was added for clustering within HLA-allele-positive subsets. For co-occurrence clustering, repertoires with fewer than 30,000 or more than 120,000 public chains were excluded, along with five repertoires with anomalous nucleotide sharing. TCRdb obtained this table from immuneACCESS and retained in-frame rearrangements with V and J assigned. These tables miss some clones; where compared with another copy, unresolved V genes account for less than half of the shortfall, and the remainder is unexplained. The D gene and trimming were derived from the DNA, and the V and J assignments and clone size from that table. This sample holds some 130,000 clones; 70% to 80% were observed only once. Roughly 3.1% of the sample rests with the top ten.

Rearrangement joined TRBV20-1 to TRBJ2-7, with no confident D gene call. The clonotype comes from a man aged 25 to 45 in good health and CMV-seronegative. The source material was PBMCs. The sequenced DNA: TGCAGTGCTAGAGGGCTCTACGAGCAGTACTTC. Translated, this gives CSARGLYEQYF.